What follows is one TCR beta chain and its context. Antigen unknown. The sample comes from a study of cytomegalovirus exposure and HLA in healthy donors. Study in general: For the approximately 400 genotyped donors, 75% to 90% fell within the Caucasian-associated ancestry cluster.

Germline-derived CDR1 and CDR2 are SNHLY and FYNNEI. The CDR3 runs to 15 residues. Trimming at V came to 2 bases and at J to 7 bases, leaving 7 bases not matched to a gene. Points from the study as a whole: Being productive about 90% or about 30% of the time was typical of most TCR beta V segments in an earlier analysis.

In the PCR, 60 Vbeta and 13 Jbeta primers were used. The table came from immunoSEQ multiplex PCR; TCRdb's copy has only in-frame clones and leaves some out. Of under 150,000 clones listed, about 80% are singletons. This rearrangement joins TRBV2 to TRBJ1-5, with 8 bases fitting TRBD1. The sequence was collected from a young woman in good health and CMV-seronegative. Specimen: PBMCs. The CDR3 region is CASSEMDRAGQPQHF. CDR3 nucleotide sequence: TGTGCCAGCAGTGAAATGGACAGGGCGGGCCAGCCCCAGCATTTT.